Following are 21 T cell receptor beta chains from one sample sequenced in a study of graft-versus-host responses after intestinal transplantation. The data were produced by immunoSEQ multiplex PCR, yet TCRdb's version contains in-frame clones alone and is incomplete. This repertoire shows under 15,000 clones, 93% found once; its top ten account for approximately 4.7%. The starting material was PBMCs, obtained around 3 years after intestinal transplantation. Receptor source: a human patient who received an intestinal transplant, so some T cells may come from the graft donor.

This chain connects TRBV20-1 to TRBJ2-7; D remains unclear. V gave up 3 bases and J gave up 5 bases, with 8 bases separating them. Germline V gene sequence: CDR1 DFQATT, CDR2 SNEGSKA (reference sequence). The CDR3 is made up of 11 amino acids. CDR3 in amino acids: CSASRPDEQYF. CDR3 in DNA: TGCAGTGCTAGTCGGCCGGACGAGCAGTACTTC.

The rearrangement uses TRBV28 and TRBJ1-5; unclear D gene. Looked up from germline, CDR1 is MDHEN and CDR2 is SYDVKM. This CDR3 region has 15 residues. V lost 5 bases to trimming and J lost 7 bases, with 18 bases between them. CDR3 nucleotide sequence: TGTGCCAGCAGTGGTAGGGTAGACCTCCGGCAGCCCCAGCATTTT. It is translated as CASSGRVDLRQPQHF.

The rearrangement links TRBV5-1 to TRBJ1-1; 8 bases map to TRBD1. The germline CDR1 and CDR2 sequences are SGHRS and YFSETQ. Trimming removed 4 bases from V and 5 bases from J; junction bases left unmatched: 10. This CDR3 comprises 15 residues. The CDR3 coding sequence is TGCGCCAGCAGCGCACAACAGGGGGGGAGTACTGAAGCTTTCTTT. Amino acids: CASSAQQGGSTEAFF.

CDR3 region: CASSPNAGPNTEAFF. DNA of the CDR3: TGTGCCAGCAGCCCTAACGCGGGACCGAACACTGAAGCTTTCTTT. The gene calls are TRBV11-1 and TRBJ1-1; tentative D call: TRBD1 (5 bases). The CDR3 contains 15 residues. Looked up from germline, CDR1 is SGHAT and CDR2 is FQDESV (reference sequence). Trimming left V 5 bases short and J 1 base short, with 14 bases between.

The V and J genes are TRBV13 and TRBJ1-5; D unclear. Germline V gives CDR1 PRHDT, CDR2 FYEKMQ (reference sequence). The germline V and J ends were trimmed by 8 bases and 4 bases, with 9 bases remaining between them. The CDR3 covers 12 residues. The CDR3 sequence is CASGEKNQPQHF. CDR3 coding DNA: TGTGCCAGCGGGGAAAAAAATCAGCCCCAGCATTTT.

V usage is TRBV7-2 and J usage is TRBJ2-3; the match to TRBD2 covers 11 bases. CDR3 length: 19 residues. Germline CDR1 is SGHTA and CDR2 is FQGNSA. Trimming removed 1 base from V and 2 bases from J; junction bases left unmatched: 11. In DNA, the CDR3 is TGTGCCAGCAGCTTAGACCTGCTGACTAGCGGGGCGGACACAGATACGCAGTATTTT. This encodes CASSLDLLTSGADTDTQYF. The variable domain in full, completed from reference TRBV7-2 and TRBJ2-3, reads GAGVSQSPSNKVTEKGKDVELRCDPISGHTALYWYRQSLGQGLEFLIYFQGNSAPDKSGLPSDRFSAERTGGSVSTLTIQRTQQEDSAVYLCASSLDLLTSGADTDTQYFGPGTRLTVL.

This clone was detected only once. This chain links TRBV9 with TRBJ2-5; D may be TRBD2 (7 bases). CDR1 SGDLS and CDR2 YYNGEE come from the germline V gene. The CDR3 totals 15 residues. The germline V and J ends were trimmed by 2 bases and 4 bases, with 15 bases remaining between them. Here the CDR3 reads CASSVGGGLGETQYF. In DNA form, the CDR3 reads TGTGCCAGCAGCGTTGGGGGGGGGCTCGGAGAGACCCAGTACTTC.

The chain uses TRBV7-9 and TRBJ2-5; 7 bases line up with TRBD1. J gave up 5 bases and V 8 bases, and 14 bases lay outside the gene matches. The CDR3 has 15 residues. CDR1 and CDR2 (germline): SEHNR, FQNEAQ (reference sequence). The CDR3: CASDLGTAKRETQYF. CDR3 coding DNA: TGTGCCAGCGATCTAGGGACAGCAAAGAGGGAGACCCAGTACTTC.

The V gene is TRBV10-3, the J gene TRBJ2-6; unclear D gene. Trimming stripped 10 bases from V and 2 bases from J, with 18 bases between. CDR3 length equals 16 residues. The germline V gene has CDR1 ENHRY and CDR2 SYGVKD. CDR3 sequence: CASHSNLGAGANVLTF. The CDR3 nucleotides read TGTGCCAGCCACAGCAACCTGGGCGCTGGGGCCAACGTCCTGACTTTC.

The chain recombines TRBV2 with TRBJ1-6, with TRBD1 as a possible D gene (5 bases). Germline lookup yields CDR1 SNHLY and CDR2 FYNNEI. V gave up 6 bases and J gave up 8 bases, with 11 bases separating them. The CDR3 is 13 amino acids. CDR3 sequence: CASSQGGDSPLHF. The CDR3 DNA sequence: TGTGCCAGCAGCCAGGGAGGCGATTCACCCCTCCACTTT.

CDR3 nucleotide sequence: TGTGCCAGCAGTGGGTCCCGGGACAGGAACACCATATATTTT. Its translation: CASSGSRDRNTIYF. This sequence joins TRBV6-1 and TRBJ1-3, with 8 nucleotides matching TRBD1. The V and J ends lost 4 bases and 7 bases, in that order; junction bases with no gene match: 6. This CDR3 spans 14 amino acids. CDR1 is MNHNS, CDR2 SASEGT, per germline.

V usage is TRBV7-9 and J usage is TRBJ2-7, with D possibly matching TRBD2 (5 bases). V lost 5 bases, J lost 4 bases, and 24 bases lay in between. Germline lookup yields CDR1 SEHNR and CDR2 FQNEAQ (reference sequence). The CDR3 is 17 amino acids. This CDR3 reads CASSTDTNLEGPYEQYF. The CDR3 DNA follows: TGTGCCAGCAGCACCGACACTAACCTCGAGGGCCCGTACGAGCAGTACTTC.

Comment on this clone: This specimen includes other DNA sequences encoding the same CDR3. V is TRBV6-4 and J is TRBJ2-1; 9 bases map to TRBD2. The germline gives CDR1 MRHNA, CDR2 SNTAGT. V lost 0 bases and J lost 4; bases outside the gene matches: 1. This CDR3 region has 15 residues. As DNA, the CDR3 is TGTGCCAGCAGTGACTCAGCGGGGGGTTACAATGAGCAGTTCTTC. Residues: CASSDSAGGYNEQFF.

This rearrangement joins TRBV11-2 to TRBJ2-3, with TRBD2 identical over 11 bases. After removal of 4 bases from V and 4 bases from J, the junction contained 7 bases not matched to a gene. Germline V CDR1 and CDR2: SGHAT, FQNNGV. The CDR3 is 16 amino acids. In nucleotides, the CDR3 is TGTGCCAGCAGCTATAGCGGGGGGGGCGGTCCAGATACGCAGTATTTT. Translated, it gives CASSYSGGGGPDTQYF.

This chain uses TRBV6-5 with TRBJ2-2; TRBD1 matches at 8 bases. The junction had 1 base not matched to a gene; V was cut back by 6 bases and J by 1 base. The V gene's germline CDR1 is MNHEY and CDR2 SVGAGI. The CDR3 extends over 14 amino acids. The CDR3 DNA follows: TGTGCCAGCAGCGGACAGGGGAACACCGGGGAGCTGTTTTTT. This gives the protein CASSGQGNTGELFF.

A single count supports this clone. The V call is TRBV7-4, the J call TRBJ1-1; 7 nucleotides align to TRBD1. With 1 base clipped from V and 5 bases from J, the junction kept 4 bases outside the gene matches. CDR1 SGHVT and CDR2 SQSDAQ come from the germline V gene. CDR3 length: 14 amino acids. The CDR3 coding sequence is TGTGCCAGCAGCTTAGGTCCCAGGGGGACTGAAGCTTTCTTT. Translated, it gives CASSLGPRGTEAFF.

The chain couples TRBV7-9 to TRBJ1-2; possibly TRBD1 for D (5 bases). V shed 1 base and J shed 6 bases, with 15 bases lying between them. From germline, CDR1 is SEHNR and CDR2 FQNEAQ (reference sequence). The CDR3 loop spans 15 amino acids. CDR3 sequence: CASSLVGRVTHGYTF. Written as DNA, the CDR3 is TGTGCCAGCAGCTTAGTGGGCAGGGTAACCCATGGCTACACCTTC.

The CDR3 bases are TGTGCCAGCAGTGAATCCAGCTATGGCTACACCTTC. Translating gives CASSESSYGYTF. The gene calls are TRBV6-5 and TRBJ1-2, with no clear D. With 5 bases removed from V and 4 bases from J, the gap between germline ends came to 8 bases. The CDR3 has 12 residues. Germline lookup yields CDR1 MNHEY and CDR2 SVGAGI.

V is TRBV2 and J is TRBJ1-1; weak D call: TRBD1 (6 bases). Germline values: CDR1 SNHLY, CDR2 FYNNEI. The V and J ends lost 7 bases and 5 bases respectively, with 14 bases between them. The CDR3 consists of 13 residues. DNA for the CDR3: TGTGCCAGCACTCGGGAGGGGGGAACTGAAGCTTTCTTT. Protein sequence: CASTREGGTEAFF. Combining the CDR3 with reference TRBV2 and TRBJ1-1 gives the whole variable domain EPEVTQTPSHQVTQMGQEVILRCVPISNHLYFYWYRQILGQKVEFLVSFYNNEISEKSEIFDDQFSVERPDGSNFTLKIRSTKLEDSAMYFCASTREGGTEAFFGQGTRLTVV.

The chain joins TRBV7-3 to TRBJ2-3; possible D gene TRBD2, 7 bases. Germline CDR1 and CDR2: SGHTA and FQGTGA. The CDR3 sequence is 12 residues long. V was cut by 8 bases and J by 2 bases, with 8 bases left in between. This CDR3 reads CASRGATDTQYF. CDR3 coding DNA: TGTGCCAGCCGGGGGGCCACAGATACGCAGTATTTT.

This clone was detected a few times. The rearrangement joins TRBV6-6 to TRBJ1-1; weak D call: TRBD1 (6 bases). Germline CDR1 and CDR2: MNHNY and SVGAGI (reference sequence). The ends were cut back, 6 bases at V and 8 bases at J, with 13 bases in the middle. The CDR3 contains 12 residues. In DNA, the CDR3 is TGTGCCAGCAGCTACGGGACACCCGAAGCTTTCTTT. It is translated as CASSYGTPEAFF.